The 8 T cell receptor beta chains in this list originate from one sample, sequenced in a study of cytomegalovirus exposure and HLA in healthy donors. Vbeta (60) and Jbeta (13) primers were used in the PCR. The protocol was immunoSEQ multiplex PCR, while the TCRdb copy is restricted to in-frame clones and leaves out a portion. The sample shows over 75,000 clones, 86% of them seen only once. The sample was PBMCs. The receptors were sampled from a man younger than 45 in good health and CMV-seropositive.

The chain joins TRBV5-1 to TRBJ1-2; the match to TRBD1 covers 7 bases. The CDR3 is 13 residues long. The junction had 4 bases not matched to a gene; V was cut back by 4 bases and J by 4 bases. The germline V gene encodes CDR1 SGHRS and CDR2 YFSETQ. The chain's CDR3 is CASSPDRVYGYTF. The DNA of the CDR3 is TGCGCCAGCAGCCCCGACAGGGTCTATGGCTACACCTTC.

This sequence joins TRBV19 and TRBJ1-1; unclear D gene. This CDR3 contains 14 residues. The V gene lost 3 bases and the J gene lost 0 bases, with 8 bases spanning the gap. The germline gives CDR1 LNHDA, CDR2 SQIVND (reference sequence). CDR3 sequence reads: CASSILSLNTEAFF. CDR3 coding DNA: TGTGCCAGTAGTATTCTAAGCTTGAACACTGAAGCTTTCTTT.

CDR3 bases: TGCGCCAGCAGCTTAATAACAGGGGATGGGGTCTACAATGAGCAGTTCTTC. It is translated as CASSLITGDGVYNEQFF. The V call is TRBV5-1, the J call TRBJ2-1; 7 bases match TRBD1. The CDR3 totals 17 residues. Unmatched junction bases numbered 11, after V lost 2 bases and J lost 3 bases. Germline loops: CDR1 SGHRS, CDR2 YFSETQ.

This rearrangement joins TRBV5-1 to TRBJ2-6; 10 bases are shared with TRBD1. The CDR3 loop spans 22 amino acids. The junction had 16 bases not matched to a gene; V was cut back by 0 bases and J by 1 base. The germline gives CDR1 SGHRS, CDR2 YFSETQ. The CDR3 region has the DNA TGCGCCAGCAGCTTGGGACAGGGGGCAGCGAAGGAAGGTCGATCTGGGGCCAACGTCCTGACTTTC. Its translation: CASSLGQGAAKEGRSGANVLTF. Full variable domain (rest looked up from reference TRBV5-1 and TRBJ2-6): KAGVTQTPRYLIKTRGQQVTLSCSPISGHRSVSWYQQTPGQGLQFLFEYFSETQRNKGNFPGRFSGRQFSNSRSEMNVSTLELGDSALYLCASSLGQGAAKEGRSGANVLTFGAGSRLTVL.

This clone has a single count. The rearrangement joins TRBV19 to TRBJ2-7, with a tentative D call TRBD2 (5 bases). Trimming stripped 3 bases from V and 3 bases from J, with 9 bases between. CDR1 is LNHDA and CDR2 is SQIVND in the germline V gene (reference sequence). The length of the CDR3 is 13 residues. In DNA, the CDR3 is TGTGCCAGTAGTATCCGGGGTTTCTACGAGCAGTACTTC. As protein: CASSIRGFYEQYF.

The CDR3, as DNA: TGCAGCGTTGGGGCAGTGGATGGCTACACCTTC. This gives the protein CSVGAVDGYTF. V and J are TRBV29-1 and TRBJ1-2; no clear D gene. V lost 4 bases and J 6 bases, leaving 9 bases between the germline ends. The germline V gene has CDR1 SQVTM and CDR2 ANQGSEA. The CDR3 consists of 11 residues.

The V gene is TRBV21-1, the J gene TRBJ2-7; the D call TRBD2 from the table was never checked on the DNA. TRBV21-1 is tagged as a pseudogene. The CDR3 sequence is 16 residues long. CDR3 loop: CASLYGLAGGPHEQYF. The CDR3 DNA follows: TGTGCCAGCCTATATGGACTAGCGGGAGGGCCCCACGAGCAGTACTTC.

The chain uses TRBV9 and TRBJ2-2; D might be TRBD1 (7 bases). Germline lookup yields CDR1 SGDLS and CDR2 YYNGEE. Trimming took 3 bases from V and 2 from J, leaving 14 bases between them. CDR3 size: 16 residues. The CDR3 nucleotides are TGTGCCAGCAGCGCAGGAGGGACAGCTAACACCGGGGAGCTGTTTTTT. This translates into CASSAGGTANTGELFF.